A selection of T cell receptor beta chains follows, all from one sample in a study of T cells in Graves' hyperthyroidism and ophthalmopathy. A single record per CDR3 protein comes from TCRdb applying MiXCR to the multiplex PCR reads. The data contain 350,000 to 400,000 distinct CDR3 sequences, about 18% of them singletons. Specimen: blood. These receptors were taken from a woman aged 18 to 35 with Graves' hyperthyroidism. Both conserved end residues are part of each CDR3. A D gene is named only where the DNA matches it firmly. Clone size is not always given. Where it is, it says once, few, many or a class for expanded clones.

j_call v_call clone_size d_call cdr3_aa cdr3_nt
TRBJ1-6 TRBV7-8 many - CASSLRRGPNSPLHF TGTGCCAGCAGCTTAAGACGGGGGCCGAATTCACCCCTCCACTTT
TRBJ2-7 TRBV11-2 many TRBD1 CASSLSLADRTHYEQYF TGTGCCAGCAGCTTAAGTCTTGCGGACAGGACCCACTACGAGCAGTACTTC
TRBJ1-5 TRBV28 many - CASSFLGTVDQPQHF TGTGCCAGCAGTTTTTTAGGGACTGTAGATCAGCCCCAGCATTTT
TRBJ2-7 TRBV6-1 - TRBD1 CASSPGTVSPYDQYF TGTGCCAGCAGTCCCGGGACAGTGAGCCCCTACGATCAGTACTTC
TRBJ2-5 TRBV15 few - CATSRDRARSQTQYF TGTGCCACCAGCAGAGATCGGGCCCGGTCCCAGACCCAGTACTTC
TRBJ2-5 TRBV11-1 many - CASSFAGWGGPETETQYF TGTGCCAGCAGCTTCGCCGGGTGGGGTGGGCCTGAAACGGAGACCCAGTACTTC
TRBJ2-7 TRBV6-5 many TRBD1 CASRSGTGPEQYF TGTGCCAGCAGGTCCGGGACAGGACCCGAGCAGTACTTC
TRBJ1-6 TRBV20-1 - - CSAPTVSYNSPLHF TGCAGTGCGCCGACAGTCTCCTATAATTCACCCCTCCACTTT
TRBJ2-5 TRBV20-1 many - CSARVSVETQYF TGCAGTGCTAGAGTTAGCGTGGAGACCCAGTACTTC
TRBJ2-2 TRBV10-3 - TRBD1 CAISERDRGPKRTGELFF TGTGCCATCAGTGAAAGGGACAGGGGCCCCAAACGCACCGGGGAGCTGTTTTTT
TRBJ2-7 TRBV13 - TRBD1 CASSLGGGTGGYEQYF TGTGCCAGCAGCTTAGGTGGTGGAACAGGGGGCTACGAGCAGTACTTC
TRBJ1-2 TRBV6-5 medium-sized - CASIDIGGTAYGYTF TGTGCCAGCATCGATATAGGCGGGACTGCCTATGGCTACACCTTC
TRBJ1-1 TRBV9 - - CASSEAGSNTEAFF TGTGCCAGCAGCGAGGCCGGGAGCAACACTGAAGCTTTCTTT
TRBJ1-1 TRBV10-3 many - CAISAMNTEAFF TGTGCCATCAGTGCCATGAACACTGAAGCTTTCTTT
TRBJ1-1 TRBV5-1 many - CASSLLTNTEAFF TGCGCCAGCAGCTTGTTGACGAACACTGAAGCTTTCTTT
TRBJ1-5 TRBV6-5 many - CASRGNLDQPQHF TGTGCCAGCAGAGGGAACCTCGATCAGCCCCAGCATTTT
TRBJ1-2 TRBV7-8 - TRBD1 CASTPRQGHGYTF TGTGCCAGCACGCCAAGACAGGGCCATGGCTACACCTTC
TRBJ2-7 TRBV6-5 many - CASSYLDEGYEQYF TGTGCCAGCAGTTACCTAGACGAGGGATACGAGCAGTACTTC
TRBJ2-2 TRBV6-1 - TRBD1 CASTKLRQGGELFF TGTGCCAGCACCAAACTCCGACAGGGCGGGGAGCTGTTTTTT
TRBJ2-2 TRBV12-3/TRBV12-4 many - CASSLGQANTGELFF TGTGCCAGCAGTTTAGGGCAGGCCAACACCGGGGAGCTGTTTTTT
TRBJ1-3 TRBV29-1 many - CSVVSGNTIYF TGCAGCGTTGTAAGTGGAAACACCATATATTTT
TRBJ2-7 TRBV12-3/TRBV12-4 - TRBD2 CASSPGVLAGGPYEQYF TGTGCCAGCTCCCCCGGTGTGCTAGCGGGGGGCCCCTACGAGCAGTACTTC
TRBJ2-7 TRBV6-2/TRBV6-3 many - CASSFPPAGTLYEQYF TGTGCCAGCAGCTTCCCCCCAGCGGGGACACTCTACGAGCAGTACTTC
TRBJ1-5 TRBV12-3/TRBV12-4 many - CASSTNGVDQPQHF TGTGCCAGCAGTACAAACGGGGTGGATCAGCCCCAGCATTTT
TRBJ2-4 TRBV20-1 few - CSPFVVAKNIQYF TGCAGCCCCTTCGTGGTAGCCAAAAACATTCAGTACTTC
TRBJ1-3 TRBV7-9 many - CASSSRNSGNTIYF TGTGCCAGCAGCTCCAGGAATTCTGGAAACACCATATATTTT
TRBJ1-2 TRBV7-9 many - CASSRTGQANYGYTF TGTGCCAGCAGCCGTACAGGGCAAGCTAACTATGGCTACACCTTC
TRBJ1-5 TRBV29-1 few - CSIVEGGGGNQPQHF TGCAGCATTGTGGAAGGTGGGGGGGGCAATCAGCCCCAGCATTTT
TRBJ2-5 TRBV20-1 many TRBD1 CSARVVGQGSEETQYF TGCAGTGCTAGAGTAGTAGGACAGGGTTCAGAGGAGACCCAGTACTTC
TRBJ1-5 TRBV20-1 many - CSARGDTNQPQHF TGCAGTGCTAGAGGGGACACCAATCAGCCCCAGCATTTT
TRBJ1-1 TRBV5-1 many - CASSLASGGRDTEAFF TGCGCCAGCAGCTTGGCTTCGGGGGGCAGGGACACTGAAGCTTTCTTT
TRBJ2-5 TRBV29-1 many - CSVEVVGGQETQYF TGCAGCGTTGAAGTGGTGGGTGGGCAAGAGACCCAGTACTTC
TRBJ1-4 TRBV28 - - CASSLGGNNEKLFF TGTGCCAGCAGTTTGGGGGGGAATAATGAAAAACTGTTTTTT
TRBJ2-7 TRBV15 many - CATTKTLGGSYEQYF TGTGCCACCACCAAGACCCTAGGGGGCTCCTACGAGCAGTACTTC
TRBJ2-2 TRBV5-1 few - CASSLVLFQGELFF TGCGCCAGCAGCTTGGTCCTGTTTCAGGGGGAGCTGTTTTTT
TRBJ2-5 TRBV7-6 many - CASSRSKETQYF TGTGCCAGCAGCCGATCGAAAGAGACCCAGTACTTC
TRBJ2-7 TRBV12-3/TRBV12-4 many TRBD1 CASSNDRVGQRDEQYF TGTGCCAGCAGCAACGACAGGGTGGGGCAACGGGACGAGCAGTACTTC
TRBJ2-7 TRBV30 many - CAWSVSQGNEQYF TGTGCCTGGAGTGTAAGTCAGGGGAACGAGCAGTACTTC
TRBJ1-1 TRBV18 - - CASSPSRSNTEAFF TGTGCCAGCTCACCTAGCAGGTCTAACACTGAAGCTTTCTTT
TRBJ2-5 TRBV20-1 many - CSARDFRRVKTQYF TGCAGTGCTAGAGATTTCCGCAGGGTGAAGACCCAGTACTTC
TRBJ2-7 TRBV20-1 many TRBD1 CSAPRTGGLYGGYEQYF TGCAGTGCTCCCCGCACAGGGGGCCTATACGGTGGATACGAGCAGTACTTC
TRBJ2-6 TRBV12-3/TRBV12-4 many - CASSLSGSGANVLTF TGTGCCAGCAGTTTAAGCGGGTCTGGGGCCAACGTCCTGACTTTC
TRBJ1-3 TRBV20-1 - - CSAGTNTGNTIYF TGCAGTGCTGGTACTAATACTGGAAACACCATATATTTT